The 17 T cell receptor beta chains given below trace back to one sample, sequenced in a study of blood T cells in healthy people across ages (dated by TCRdb to between 2014 and 2017). The library was generated by 5' RACE. TCRdb shows the sequencer as Illumina HiSeq 2500. The second PCR ran for roughly 7 to 12 cycles and used a J-beta primer mix along with a sample-barcoded 5' primer. TCRdb redid the processing of the public reads, applying fastp at Q25 and MiXCR, and retained in-frame beta chains. Rows are combined by CDR3 protein, so each entry shows the most common genes and DNA. Here the sample has about a million distinct CDR3 sequences; roughly 50% occur a single time. The ten largest clones take up 13% of the sample. The sample was blood. The source of these receptors is a young man in good health.

This clonotype has a handful of counts. The V gene is TRBV21-1, the J gene TRBJ2-7; TRBD1, the D gene given by the table, was not confirmed from the DNA. TRBV21-1 is classified as a pseudogene. The CDR3 consists of 19 residues. The CDR3 spells CASSRGQAEPRAPNYEQYF. In DNA, the CDR3 is TGTGCCAGCAGCAGGGGACAGGCGGAACCCAGAGCCCCCAACTACGAGCAGTACTTC.

The chain has TRBV4-2 and TRBJ2-2; D is unclear. The CDR3 has 17 residues. CDR1 and CDR2 (germline): LGHNA, YNFKEQ. Trimming cost V 4 bases and J 0 bases, with 15 bases left between them. The CDR3, as DNA: TGTGCCAGCAGCCTCCAAGTCAGCACGGCGAACACCGGGGAGCTGTTTTTT. This gives the protein CASSLQVSTANTGELFF.

This chain links TRBV7-2 with TRBJ1-4; D might be TRBD1 (5 bases). Trimming removed 5 bases from V and 4 bases from J, with 14 bases in between. Per germline, CDR1 SGHTA and CDR2 FQGNSA. The CDR3 is 15 residues long. DNA of the CDR3: TGTGCCAGCAGCCCCGCGGGGCTTGGTAATGAAAAACTGTTTTTT. The encoded protein is CASSPAGLGNEKLFF.

This chain uses TRBV6-5 with TRBJ2-3, with 15 bases identical to TRBD2. The CDR3 consists of 16 residues. Per germline, CDR1 MNHEY and CDR2 SVGAGI. V lost 6 bases, J lost 5 bases, and 6 bases stayed unmatched. The CDR3 DNA reads as TGTGCCAGCAGCTCCGGACTAGCGGGGGGGCAAGATACGCAGTATTTT. As protein: CASSSGLAGGQDTQYF.

This clonotype was picked up a small number of times. J is TRBJ2-7 and V is TRBV6-2 or TRBV6-3; D may be TRBD1 (6 bases). Germline loops: CDR1 MNHEY, CDR2 SVGEGT. Between the trimmed V and J ends, which lost 8 bases and 2 bases, there was a span of 13 bases. The length of the CDR3 is 13 residues. In DNA, the CDR3 is TGTGCCAGCTTGGCAGGGGTACCCTACGAGCAGTACTTC. As protein: CASLAGVPYEQYF.

The chain employs TRBV6-2 or TRBV6-3 and TRBJ2-4; the D call may be TRBD1 or TRBD2 (5 bases each). The tail of the sequence fits TRBJ2-7 better, so the J call may be wrong. This CDR3 contains 17 residues. Germline values: CDR1 MNHEY, CDR2 SVGEGT. The CDR3 sequence: CASSYLFGTLGDYEQYF. The CDR3 DNA follows: TGTGCCAGCAGTTACCTCTTCGGGACGCTAGGAGACTACGAGCAGTACTTC.

The table lists this clonotype with a few counts. The chain uses TRBV29-1 and TRBJ2-1; D gene unclear. The germline gives CDR1 SQVTM, CDR2 ANQGSEA. The CDR3 consists of 11 residues. Between the trimmed V and J ends, which lost 4 bases and 5 bases, there was a span of 6 bases. This CDR3 is CSVGSNNEQFF. The CDR3 region has the DNA TGCAGCGTTGGTAGCAACAATGAGCAGTTCTTC.

V usage is TRBV16 and J usage is TRBJ2-7; D not resolved. CDR3 length: 14 residues. Trimming removed 2 bases at V and 2 bases at J, with 10 bases between. Germline CDR1 reads KGHSY; CDR2 reads FQNENV. CDR3 loop: CASSQLRQAYEQYF. In nucleotides, the CDR3 is TGTGCCAGCAGCCAACTTCGGCAGGCCTACGAGCAGTACTTC.

This clonotype was observed a handful of times. The chain combines TRBV5-1 with TRBJ2-5; 8 bases are a match to TRBD2. J gave up 5 bases and V 4 bases, and 7 bases lay outside the gene matches. CDR1 is SGHRS and CDR2 is YFSETQ in the germline V gene. CDR3 length equals 14 residues. CDR3 sequence reads: CASSLGSSGETQYF. CDR3 sequence (DNA): TGCGCCAGCAGCCTGGGGTCTAGCGGGGAGACCCAGTACTTC.

The chain joins TRBV29-1 to TRBJ2-1; 9 nucleotides match TRBD2. V trimming: 5 bases; J trimming: 2 bases; junction bases outside the gene matches: 4. Germline V gives CDR1 SQVTM, CDR2 ANQGSEA. CDR3 length: 14 amino acids. The CDR3 nucleotides are TGCAGCGTTCAGGTAGCGGGGGCCTACAATGAGCAGTTCTTC. Translating gives CSVQVAGAYNEQFF.

In its sample, this clonotype was seen once. One end of the junction varies from germline; a read error may be responsible. The V gene is TRBV3-1, the J gene TRBJ1-1; D may be TRBD1 (6 bases). There are 15 residues in the CDR3. CDR1 and CDR2 (germline): LGHDT, YNNKEL (reference sequence). The CDR3 sequence: CASSQGYRVKTEAFF. The CDR3, as DNA: TGTGCCAGCAGCCAAGGGTACAGGGTGAAAACTGAAGCTTTCTTT.

In this sample, this clonotype turned up a few times. This chain connects TRBV20-1 to TRBJ2-7, with D perhaps TRBD2 (5 bases). CDR3 length: 14 amino acids. CDR1 and CDR2 (germline): DFQATT, SNEGSKA (reference sequence). Trimming removed 3 bases at V and 2 bases at J, with 14 bases between. The CDR3 coding sequence is TGCAGTGCTAGCGAGGGAAAGTCAGCCTACGAGCAGTACTTC. Its protein product is CSASEGKSAYEQYF.

Comments on this clonotype: The junction does not match germline at one end; this may be a read error. This rearrangement joins TRBV5-1 to TRBJ1-4, with D possibly TRBD1 on 6 matching bases. This CDR3 is 16 amino acids long. CDR1 SGHRS and CDR2 YFSETQ come from the germline V gene. For the CDR3, the DNA is TGCGCCAGCTGCTTGGCCGGACAGTCGAAGGGTGAAAAACTGTTTTTT. Translated: CASCLAGQSKGEKLFF.

This clonotype was counted a few times. The J gene is TRBJ2-3, the V gene TRBV10-3, with 8 bases fitting TRBD2. After removal of 4 bases from V and 4 bases from J, the junction contained 7 bases not matched to a gene. The CDR3 extends over 15 amino acids. Germline lookup yields CDR1 ENHRY and CDR2 SYGVKD. CDR3: CAISVSGGLADTQYF. In DNA, the CDR3 is TGTGCCATCAGTGTCTCGGGGGGGCTCGCAGATACGCAGTATTTT.

This chain links TRBV5-1 with TRBJ2-3; 9 nucleotides align to TRBD2. The J segment lost 2 bases and the V segment lost 2 bases, leaving 6 bases of the junction unmatched. CDR3 length equals 16 residues. The germline V gene encodes CDR1 SGHRS and CDR2 YFSETQ. The CDR3 loop is CASSLGIAGDTDTQYF. DNA of the CDR3: TGCGCCAGCAGCTTAGGAATAGCGGGGGACACAGATACGCAGTATTTT.

The chain links TRBV24-1 to TRBJ2-5, with D perhaps assigned TRBD1 or TRBD2 (5 bases each). Germline loops: CDR1 KGHDR, CDR2 SFDVKD. Trimming left V 2 bases short and J 4 bases short, with 13 bases between. The CDR3 totals 15 residues. The CDR3 loop is CATSDSGTLGETQYF. The CDR3 region has the DNA TGTGCCACCAGTGATTCAGGGACCTTAGGAGAGACCCAGTACTTC.

The V gene is TRBV6-5, the J gene TRBJ2-3, with 9 bases identical to TRBD2. V lost 0 bases to trimming and J lost 5 bases; unmatched junction nucleotides: 3. Per germline, CDR1 MNHEY and CDR2 SVGAGI. The CDR3 has 15 amino acids. CDR3 coding DNA: TGTGCCAGCAGTTACTCAGCGGGGGGAATAGATACGCAGTATTTT. Amino acids: CASSYSAGGIDTQYF.